This T cell receptor (delta chain) was documented in a study of gamma-delta T cells after stem cell transplantation. TCRdb reanalysed the RT-PCR reads with CATT. The sample lists roughly 3,100 delta-chain clones; roughly 22% were seen once. The CDR3 is 20 amino acids. Germline trimming cut 0 bases from V and 0 bases from J; bases unmatched to any gene: 19. Germline CDR1 is NSMFDY and CDR2 is ISSIKDK. This clone turned up a few times. Sequencing was carried out using gamma-delta T cells. This chain joins TRAV29/DV5 and TRDJ1, with 8 positions matching TRDD3. The sequence was obtained from a human donor. It is not recorded whose cells these are; they may come from a transplant donor. CDR3 coding DNA: TGTGCAGCAAGCGCGCCTAGGCGTCAAAGTACTGGGGGGCACACCGATAAACTCATCTTT. Its translation: CAASAPRRQSTGGHTDKLIF.